The 8 T cell receptor beta chains reported below all come from one sample, sequenced in a study of cytomegalovirus exposure and HLA in healthy donors. The primer mix had 60 Vbeta and 13 Jbeta primers. Sequencing was performed with immunoSEQ multiplex PCR; in TCRdb, only in-frame clones are kept and a portion is missing. The sample has just under 250,000 clones, more than 75% seen once. Material: PBMCs. All receptors derive from a woman aged 40 to 49 in good health and CMV-seropositive.

The chain combines TRBV7-3 with TRBJ2-2; D uncertain. CDR1 and CDR2 from the germline V gene are SGHTA and FQGTGA. CDR3 length: 15 residues. Trimming took off 1 base at V and 1 base at J, with 7 bases between the two ends. CDR3 in amino acids: CASSLITGNTGELFF. CDR3 nucleotides: TGTGCCAGCAGCTTAATAACGGGGAACACCGGGGAGCTGTTTTTT.

The chain combines TRBV15 with TRBJ2-7; 8 bases are a match to TRBD1. Looked up from germline, CDR1 is LNHNV and CDR2 is YYDKDF (reference sequence). V shed 0 bases and J 2 bases; nucleotides not matched to a gene: 0. The CDR3 consists of 14 residues. The CDR3 loop reads CATSRDRGPYEQYF. The CDR3 DNA sequence: TGTGCCACCAGCAGAGACAGGGGGCCCTACGAGCAGTACTTC.

J is TRBJ1-6 and V is TRBV5-6, with D maybe TRBD1 (6 bases). Germline values: CDR1 SGHDT, CDR2 YYEEEE. The CDR3 has 15 amino acids. V dropped 3 bases and J dropped 9 bases, with 16 bases sitting between them. The CDR3 loop reads CASSSDVDSFSPLHF. The CDR3 DNA reads TGTGCCAGCAGCTCAGATGTGGACAGCTTTTCACCCCTCCACTTT.

To note about this clone: The missing conserved phenylalanine or tryptophan at the end of this CDR3 makes a read error likely. The rearrangement joins TRBV7-9 to TRBJ1-2, with 7 bases lining up with TRBD1. Germline assignment: CDR1 SEHNR and CDR2 FQNEAQ (reference sequence). V dropped 5 bases and J dropped 7; count of bases not matched to a gene: 10. The CDR3 runs to 14 residues. This CDR3 is CASSADREMGGYTS. The CDR3 region has the DNA TGTGCCAGCAGCGCAGACAGGGAGATGGGTGGCTACACCTCC.

The chain has TRBV6-4 and TRBJ2-1, with a weak D call TRBD2 (5 bases). CDR3 length: 14 residues. Trimming took 6 bases from V and 0 from J, leaving 9 bases between them. Germline V gene lookup returns CDR1 MRHNA and CDR2 SNTAGT. The CDR3 loop is CASSREISYNEQFF. In DNA, the CDR3 is TGTGCCAGCAGCCGGGAAATCTCCTACAATGAGCAGTTCTTC.

The J gene is TRBJ1-5, the V gene TRBV30; the D gene is possibly TRBD1 (5 bases). The germline V gene has CDR1 GTSNPN and CDR2 SVGIG (reference sequence). Trimming shortened V by 1 base and J by 2 bases, and 12 bases separated the two germline ends. The CDR3 is made up of 15 amino acids. The CDR3 protein is CAWSAGDYGNQPQHF. CDR3 DNA sequence: TGTGCCTGGAGTGCGGGGGACTATGGCAATCAGCCCCAGCATTTT.

The chain joins TRBV19 to TRBJ2-7; 8 nucleotides line up with TRBD1. Germline-derived CDR1 and CDR2 are LNHDA and SQIVND (reference sequence). With V trimmed by 8 bases and J by 2 bases, 11 bases remained unmatched. The length of the CDR3 is 15 residues. This chain's CDR3 is CASRLNRDRTYEQYF. DNA of the CDR3: TGTGCCAGTCGATTGAACCGGGACAGGACCTACGAGCAGTACTTC.

The chain has TRBV15 and TRBJ2-2, with D perhaps TRBD1 (6 bases). Germline loops: CDR1 LNHNV, CDR2 YYDKDF (reference sequence). The germline V and J ends were trimmed by 0 bases and 8 bases, with 10 bases remaining between them. The CDR3 has 14 amino acids. This CDR3 is CATSRDRGQGELFF. The DNA of the CDR3 is TGTGCCACCAGCAGAGATAGGGGACAAGGGGAGCTGTTTTTT.